Each of the 3 T cell receptor beta chains below was sequenced from the same sample in a study of cytomegalovirus exposure and HLA in healthy donors. The table came from immunoSEQ multiplex PCR; TCRdb's copy has only in-frame clones and leaves some out. The table includes 250,000 to 350,000 clones, roughly 87% detected once. Sequencing input: PBMCs. All receptors come from a woman aged 25 to 39 in good health and CMV-seropositive.

The chain links TRBV5-6 to TRBJ2-3; 8 nucleotides match TRBD2. CDR1 SGHDT and CDR2 YYEEEE come from the germline V gene. CDR3 size: 15 residues. The V gene end was trimmed by 4 bases and the J gene end by 5 bases; junction bases not matched to a gene: 9. CDR3: CASSGGLELRDTQYF. DNA for the CDR3: TGTGCCAGCAGCGGGGGACTAGAGTTAAGAGATACGCAGTATTTT. Variable domain in full (rest from reference TRBV5-6 and TRBJ2-3): DAGVTQSPTHLIKTRGQQVTLRCSPKSGHDTVSWYQQALGQGPQFIFQYYEEEERQRGNFPDRFSGHQFPNYSSELNVNALLLGDSALYLCASSGGLELRDTQYFGPGTRLTVL.

V gene TRBV13 combines with J gene TRBJ2-7, with 10 positions matching TRBD2. This CDR3 spans 14 amino acids. Trimming cost V 1 base and J 6 bases; bases outside gene matches: 3. Germline loops: CDR1 PRHDT, CDR2 FYEKMQ (reference sequence). The CDR3 nucleotides are TGTGCCAGCAGCTTAGTGTCTAGCGGGAGCGAGCAGTACTTC. This codes for CASSLVSSGSEQYF.

This rearrangement joins TRBV4-3 to TRBJ1-3; a weak D match, TRBD1 (5 bases). The CDR3 totals 15 residues. The V and J ends lost 0 bases and 2 bases respectively, with 8 bases between them. Germline V CDR1 and CDR2: LGHNA, YSLEER. The CDR3 is CASSQDPGPGNTIYF. CDR3 nucleotides: TGCGCCAGCAGCCAAGACCCAGGGCCTGGAAACACCATATATTTT.